The next 16 T cell receptor beta chains were all read from a single sample in a study of blood T cell repertoires in COVID-19. Clones were sequenced by immunoSEQ multiplex PCR, and TCRdb holds only the in-frame ones, with some missing. This table holds some 180,000 clones, about 86% found once. The sample consisted of PBMCs or T cells enriched from blood (not recorded which). These receptors originate from a middle-aged woman in a cohort exposed to, infected with or recovered from COVID-19 (not recorded which).

J is TRBJ2-7 and V is TRBV4-1; 10 nucleotides match TRBD2. Losses at the gene ends were 1 base for V and 4 bases for J; bases not matched to a gene: 13. This CDR3 is built from 18 residues. CDR1 and CDR2 from the germline V gene are MGHRA and YSYEKL. The CDR3 reads CASSQARLAGLMIYEQYF. The CDR3 DNA is TGCGCCAGCAGCCAAGCTCGACTAGCGGGTCTAATGATTTACGAGCAGTACTTC.

In the case of this clone: Its ends do not fully match the called genes, so a read error is possible. The chain couples TRBV10-3 to TRBJ2-7; TRBD1 matches at 9 bases. The CDR3 runs 13 residues. CDR1 is ENHRY and CDR2 is SYGVKD in the germline V gene. CDR3 sequence (DNA): TGTGCCATCAGCTCCGGGACAGGGTCTTATTTGGACTTC. It encodes CAISSGTGSYLDF.

V gene TRBV3-1 (or the pseudogene TRBV3-2) combines with J gene TRBJ2-2; 11 nucleotides match TRBD2. The CDR3 length is 17 residues. Germline-derived CDR1 and CDR2 are LGHDT and YNNKEL (reference sequence). J lost 1 base, V lost 3 bases, and 4 bases had no gene match. CDR3: CASSHPGLAGNTGELFF. The CDR3 bases are TGTGCCAGCAGCCATCCCGGACTAGCGGGGAACACCGGGGAGCTGTTTTTT.

The chain is built from TRBV29-1 and TRBJ1-1; the match to TRBD1 covers 7 bases. After removal of 5 bases from V and 3 bases from J, the junction contained 6 bases not matched to a gene. CDR3 size: 13 residues. Looked up from germline, CDR1 is SQVTM and CDR2 is ANQGSEA. CDR3 protein: CSVIVQGDTEAFF. As DNA, the CDR3 is TGCAGCGTTATTGTCCAGGGGGACACTGAAGCTTTCTTT.

There are a few counts of this clone. Here the CDR3 reads CASSSNLAGPYEQYF. The CDR3 nucleotides are TGTGCCAGCAGCTCTAACCTAGCGGGGCCCTACGAGCAGTACTTC. The chain couples TRBV11-2 to TRBJ2-7; 9 bases are shared with TRBD2. CDR1 and CDR2 (germline): SGHAT, FQNNGV. The CDR3 has 15 residues. V was pared by 4 bases and J by 2 bases, with 6 bases of the junction left unmatched.

The rearrangement links TRBV28 to TRBJ1-1, with TRBD1 matching over 10 bases. Losses at the gene ends were 5 bases for V and 7 bases for J; bases not matched to a gene: 4. Germline V gene lookup returns CDR1 MDHEN and CDR2 SYDVKM. The length of the CDR3 is 13 residues. CDR3 nucleotides: TGTGCCAGCAGTCCCGGACAGGGGGGTGAAGCTTTCTTT. Amino acid sequence: CASSPGQGGEAFF.

J is TRBJ2-1 and V is TRBV4-1, with TRBD2 matching over 9 bases. The germline gives CDR1 MGHRA, CDR2 YSYEKL. V dropped 0 bases and J dropped 10; count of bases not matched to a gene: 10. The CDR3 has 16 amino acids. Written as DNA, the CDR3 is TGCGCCAGCAGCCAAGATCTTGCGGGAGGGTCAGGAGAGCAGTTCTTC. Residues: CASSQDLAGGSGEQFF.

The rearrangement uses TRBV7-9 and TRBJ2-5; maybe TRBD2 (5 bases). Looked up from germline, CDR1 is SEHNR and CDR2 is FQNEAQ (reference sequence). The CDR3 sequence is 14 residues long. V was clipped by 1 base and J by 5 bases, with 11 bases between them. In DNA, the CDR3 is TGTGCCAGCAGCTTAGTCCGGGGTGGGGAGACCCAGTACTTC. It specifies CASSLVRGGETQYF.

The V gene is TRBV5-8, the J gene TRBJ1-5; 8 positions agree with TRBD1. The CDR3 spans 14 residues. Losses at the gene ends were 2 bases for V and 6 bases for J; bases not matched to a gene: 4. Germline V gives CDR1 SGHTS, CDR2 YDEGEE. The CDR3 loop is CASSFTGGTQPQHF. The CDR3 coding sequence is TGTGCCAGCAGCTTTACAGGGGGGACTCAGCCCCAGCATTTT.

The chain links TRBV3-1 (or the pseudogene TRBV3-2) to TRBJ2-5; D not resolved. Trimming cost V 5 bases and J 5 bases, with 15 bases left between them. The CDR3 spans 14 residues. The V gene's germline CDR1 is LGHDT and CDR2 YNNKEL (reference sequence). The CDR3 reads CASSSQRLRETQYF. CDR3 nucleotide sequence: TGTGCCAGCAGCAGCCAGCGTCTTAGGGAGACCCAGTACTTC.

The rearrangement joins TRBV27 to TRBJ2-2; 7 bases match TRBD1. Per germline, CDR1 MNHEY and CDR2 SMNVEV (reference sequence). The CDR3 runs to 15 residues. The V and J ends lost 6 bases and 6 bases, in that order; junction bases with no gene match: 10. For the CDR3, the DNA is TGTGCCAGCAGGACGGGACAGTTCGTCCCCGGGGAGCTGTTTTTT. It yields the protein CASRTGQFVPGELFF.

The J gene is TRBJ1-4, the V gene TRBV9; D is possibly TRBD1 (6 bases). CDR3 length: 16 residues. The ends were cut back, 4 bases at V and 4 bases at J, with 17 bases in the middle. CDR1 is SGDLS and CDR2 is YYNGEE in the germline V gene. This CDR3 reads CASSPYGGQLNEKLFF. CDR3 DNA: TGTGCCAGCAGCCCGTACGGGGGGCAGCTTAATGAAAAACTGTTTTTT.

V and J are TRBV7-9 and TRBJ2-7; possible D gene TRBD2, 7 bases. This CDR3 has 13 residues. Trimming stripped 6 bases from V and 2 bases from J, with 11 bases between. Germline values: CDR1 SEHNR, CDR2 FQNEAQ (reference sequence). CDR3 DNA sequence: TGTGCCAGCAGGGGGGGGCGGACCTACGAGCAGTACTTC. Amino acid sequence: CASRGGRTYEQYF.

This clone was observed a handful of times. The chain carries TRBV14 and TRBJ2-7; D not resolved. The CDR3 has 13 amino acids. Trimming removed 1 base from V and 6 bases from J, with 10 bases in between. Germline V gene sequence: CDR1 SGHDN, CDR2 FVKESK. The DNA for the CDR3 is TGTGCCAGCAGCCAAGTTAGAACCTCCGAGCAGTACTTC. As protein: CASSQVRTSEQYF.

The chain uses TRBV27 and TRBJ2-4; D is unclear. The CDR3 runs 15 residues. The ends were cut back, 3 bases at V and 0 bases at J, with 9 bases in the middle. CDR1 is MNHEY, CDR2 SMNVEV, per germline (reference sequence). The CDR3 nucleotides read TGTGCCAGCAGTTTCCCACTCCTAGCCAAAAACATTCAGTACTTC. It translates to CASSFPLLAKNIQYF.

In nucleotides, the CDR3 is TGCGCCAGCAGCTTGGAGGGACAGAGCACAGATACGCAGTATTTT. It codes for CASSLEGQSTDTQYF. The V call is TRBV5-1, the J call TRBJ2-3, with TRBD1 identical over 7 bases. CDR3 length: 15 residues. In germline, CDR1 is SGHRS, CDR2 YFSETQ. V shed 0 bases and J 0 bases; nucleotides not matched to a gene: 1.